This TCR beta chain appears in the sequencing data of a study of tissue T cells after allogeneic stem cell transplantation. Time point in this sample: mouse harvest day 7 after allogeneic transplant. Each mouse received 10^7 T-cell-depleted marrow cells plus 10^6 splenic CD5+ T cells by tail vein. CDR3 length equals 16 residues. With V trimmed by 1 base and J by 0 bases, 1 base remained unmatched. The germline gives CDR1 LGHNA, CDR2 YSYQKL. On this clone: The target antigen is unknown. Gene names and germline match the mouse. With the read ending 1 residue before the CDR3 end, the germline J gene is used to fill in that end.

Overall study findings and caveats: Few T cell clones were shared across patients, but motif clusters showed tissue-specific shared signatures.

Assay used: immunoSEQ multiplex PCR; TCRdb lists only in-frame clones, some missing. The sample holds 4,000 to 5,000 clones, over 45% seen once. This TCR was sampled from a female BALB/c mouse given C57BL/6 T cells with graft-versus-host disease after an allogeneic hematopoietic cell transplant. This chain connects TRBV2 to TRBJ2-3, with 10 bases that match TRBD1. Sequencing was carried out using spleen. Partial CDR3 DNA: TGTGCCAGCAGCCAAGGGACAGGGGGGAGTGCAGAAACGCTGTAT. It encodes CASSQGTGGSAETLY. The entire CDR3 protein is CASSQGTGGSAETLYF.